These 23 T cell receptor beta chains originate from one sample sequenced in a study of vaccination and CD4 T cells after COVID-19. Their cognate antigens are unknown. Sequencing of the DNA from cultured CD4+ T cells was carried out with the Oncomine TCR Beta short-read assay. TCRdb used MiXCR to reprocess the PCR reads, holding one entry per CDR3 protein. Of 20,000 to 25,000 distinct CDR3 sequences in the sample, 35% to 45% were seen once. Treatment reported: roughly 10-day PBMC culture with coronavirus spike peptide pools or control peptides (ViraFEST assay). Sequenced here: CD4+ T cells from blood, cultured in vitro, sampled before SARS-CoV-2 vaccination. These receptors came from a human donor who had recovered from COVID-19.

In its sample, this clonotype was seen a few times. V gene TRBV7-9 combines with J gene TRBJ1-1; the D gene is possibly TRBD1 (6 bases). The germline gives CDR1 SEHNR, CDR2 FQNEAQ (reference sequence). The CDR3 runs 14 residues. Trimming removed 4 bases at V and 8 bases at J, with 17 bases between. The CDR3 nucleotides are TGTGCCAGCAGCTCGTCAGGGGACATCCTAGAAGCTTTCTTT. Residues: CASSSSGDILEAFF.

This rearrangement joins TRBV7-7 to TRBJ2-5; tentatively, D is TRBD1 or TRBD2 (5 bases each). V was pared by 1 base and J by 5 bases, with 14 bases between. Looked up from germline, CDR1 is SSHAT and CDR2 is FNYEAQ (reference sequence). The CDR3 runs 15 residues. The CDR3 region has the DNA TGTGCCAGCAGCTTAGGAGGGCAGGGTTTCGAGACCCAGTACTTC. As protein: CASSLGGQGFETQYF.

This clonotype was detected a few times. V and J are TRBV10-3 and TRBJ1-6, with D unclear. CDR1 is ENHRY, CDR2 SYGVKD, per germline. V was shortened by 8 bases and J by 10 bases, with 15 bases between the two germline ends. The CDR3 totals 13 residues. CDR3 sequence reads: CAISRDMSSPLHF. Here the CDR3 DNA reads TGTGCCATCTCGCGGGATATGTCCTCACCCCTCCACTTT.

This chain uses TRBV6-2 or TRBV6-3 with TRBJ2-7; D call uncertain. Looked up from germline, CDR1 is MNHEY and CDR2 is SVGEGT. V dropped 4 bases and J dropped 0 bases, with 13 bases sitting between them. The CDR3 totals 15 residues. In nucleotides, the CDR3 is TGTGCCAGCAGTTTCTACCAGAGTAGCTCCTACGAGCAGTACTTC. Amino acids: CASSFYQSSSYEQYF.

The chain recombines TRBV29-1 with TRBJ1-1; TRBD1 aligns across 11 bases. CDR3 length equals 15 residues. V lost 6 bases, J lost 4 bases, and 10 bases stayed unmatched. Germline V lookup: CDR1 SQVTM, CDR2 ANQGSEA. CDR3 amino acids: CSVRRTGGRGTEAFF. The CDR3 DNA reads as TGCAGCGTGCGGAGGACAGGGGGCCGGGGCACTGAAGCTTTCTTT.

The chain links TRBV18 to TRBJ2-6; D is unclear. Germline V CDR1 and CDR2: KGHSH, LQKENI. The CDR3 contains 16 residues. Between the trimmed V and J ends, which lost 2 bases and 2 bases, there was a span of 10 bases. The CDR3 coding sequence is TGTGCCAGCTCACCAATTCGTGGGGCTGGGGCCAACGTCCTGACTTTC. Amino acid sequence: CASSPIRGAGANVLTF.

This rearrangement joins TRBV7-2 to TRBJ1-3; 7 nucleotides match TRBD1. Trimming at V came to 2 bases and at J to 9 bases, leaving 7 bases not matched to a gene. The germline V gene has CDR1 SGHTA and CDR2 FQGNSA. There are 14 residues in the CDR3. The CDR3 bases are TGTGCCAGCAGCTTATCCGGACAGGCAACCACCATATATTTT. Its protein is CASSLSGQATTIYF.

The J gene is TRBJ2-1, the V gene TRBV11-2; D not resolved. This CDR3 region has 12 residues. The germline gives CDR1 SGHAT, CDR2 FQNNGV. The ends were cut back, 2 bases at V and 6 bases at J, with 5 bases in the middle. The CDR3 reads CASSLRLNEQFF. CDR3 nucleotides: TGTGCCAGCAGCTTAAGGCTCAATGAGCAGTTCTTC.

The CDR3 DNA is TGCAGTGCTCCCTCGGGACCTGCCCGGAACAATGAGCAGTTCTTC. Encoded protein: CSAPSGPARNNEQFF. This chain uses TRBV20-1 with TRBJ2-1, with D perhaps given as TRBD1 or TRBD2 (5 bases each). V dropped 5 bases and J dropped 5 bases, with 19 bases sitting between them. Germline V CDR1 and CDR2: DFQATT, SNEGSKA (reference sequence). This CDR3 has 15 amino acids.

The V gene is TRBV27, the J gene TRBJ1-1; perhaps TRBD1 as D (5 bases). The CDR3 spans 17 residues. Germline CDR1 and CDR2: MNHEY and SMNVEV (reference sequence). The V end was cut by 2 bases, the J end by 0 bases, with 16 bases between. CDR3 protein: CASSLRGAPTVNTEAFF. CDR3 DNA sequence: TGTGCCAGCAGTTTAAGAGGGGCTCCAACGGTGAACACTGAAGCTTTCTTT.

The chain carries TRBV5-1 and TRBJ1-6; no clear D gene. The CDR3 is 13 residues long. V lost 0 bases and J 10 bases, leaving 8 bases between the germline ends. CDR1 is SGHRS, CDR2 YFSETQ, per germline. CDR3 sequence: CASSLVEKSPLHF. CDR3 nucleotide sequence: TGCGCCAGCAGCTTGGTTGAGAAATCACCCCTCCACTTT.

The chain couples TRBV19 to TRBJ2-7, with D possibly being TRBD1 (6 bases). The V and J ends lost 5 bases and 6 bases respectively, with 20 bases between them. CDR3 length equals 15 residues. Per the germline V gene, CDR1 is LNHDA and CDR2 is SQIVND (reference sequence). The CDR3 DNA follows: TGTGCCAGTAGTCCCCGGGACACTGACATTCCCGAGCAGTACTTC. This gives the protein CASSPRDTDIPEQYF.

This clonotype has only a few counts. V is TRBV10-2 and J is TRBJ1-5, with 7 bases matching TRBD1. The CDR3 is 15 residues long. The germline gives CDR1 WSHSY, CDR2 SAAADI. V lost 0 bases and J lost 5; bases outside the gene matches: 4. Written as DNA, the CDR3 is TGCGCCAGCAGTGAGTCGGGCAGGGGGGATCAGCCCCAGCATTTT. The encoded protein is CASSESGRGDQPQHF.

This clonotype has just a few counts. The chain recombines TRBV5-1 with TRBJ1-1, with a weak D call TRBD1 (5 bases). The V end lost 3 bases, the J end lost 5 bases, and 17 bases lay between the germline ends. The germline V gene has CDR1 SGHRS and CDR2 YFSETQ. The CDR3 loop spans 15 amino acids. This CDR3 is CASSWGEGGRTEAFF. The CDR3 DNA reads as TGCGCCAGCAGCTGGGGGGAGGGTGGCAGGACTGAAGCTTTCTTT.

The J gene is TRBJ1-1, the V gene TRBV4-1; no definite D call. Trimming pared 1 base from V and 0 bases from J, leaving 15 bases between. The CDR3 is made up of 17 amino acids. CDR1 is MGHRA, CDR2 YSYEKL, per germline. CDR3 coding DNA: TGCGCCAGCAGCCAAGGATCGTTCGACCGGATGAACACTGAAGCTTTCTTT. Protein sequence: CASSQGSFDRMNTEAFF.

This clonotype turned up a few times. This chain uses TRBV30 with TRBJ1-6, with a tentative D call TRBD1 (5 bases). The CDR3 is made up of 13 amino acids. V was shortened by 1 base and J by 5 bases, with 6 bases between the two germline ends. Germline V CDR1 and CDR2: GTSNPN, SVGIG (reference sequence). The CDR3: CAWSGQNNSPLHF. As DNA, the CDR3 is TGTGCCTGGAGTGGACAGAATAATTCACCCCTCCACTTT.

This clonotype was seen a few times. This chain joins TRBV7-2 and TRBJ1-5; perhaps TRBD1 as D (5 bases). The CDR3 is made up of 14 amino acids. V was shortened by 5 bases and J by 7 bases, with 15 bases between the two germline ends. CDR1 SGHTA and CDR2 FQGNSA come from the germline V gene. The CDR3, as DNA: TGTGCCAGCAGCCCCTCGGGGGGAGGCCAGCCCCAGCATTTT. This codes for CASSPSGGGQPQHF.

The chain has TRBV7-8 and TRBJ2-7; D is unresolved. V was shortened by 2 bases and J by 0 bases, with 8 bases between the two germline ends. The CDR3 contains 14 residues. Germline values: CDR1 SGHVS, CDR2 FQNEAQ. CDR3: CASSLRAGSYEQYF. The CDR3 DNA reads as TGTGCCAGCAGCTTAAGGGCAGGCTCCTACGAGCAGTACTTC.

The CDR3 is CASSPNRVGDEQFF. The CDR3 coding sequence is TGTGCCAGCTCACCAAACAGGGTGGGCGATGAGCAGTTCTTC. The rearrangement links TRBV18 to TRBJ2-1; D may be TRBD1 (6 bases). Germline V CDR1 and CDR2: KGHSH, LQKENI. CDR3 length: 14 amino acids. The V gene lost 2 bases and the J gene lost 8 bases, with 13 bases spanning the gap.

This clonotype occurred a few times. The chain employs TRBV2 and TRBJ1-1; 7 positions match TRBD1. The V gene's germline CDR1 is SNHLY and CDR2 FYNNEI. Losses at the gene ends were 4 bases for V and 2 bases for J; bases not matched to a gene: 7. The CDR3 runs to 15 residues. The CDR3 reads CASSGPGQTNTEAFF. The CDR3 nucleotides read TGTGCCAGCAGTGGACCGGGACAGACTAACACTGAAGCTTTCTTT.

This chain connects TRBV27 to TRBJ1-1; a weak D match, TRBD1 (6 bases). The ends were cut back, 3 bases at V and 2 bases at J, with 13 bases in the middle. Germline loops: CDR1 MNHEY, CDR2 SMNVEV (reference sequence). The CDR3 runs 15 residues. The CDR3 DNA reads TGTGCCAGCAGTTTGTTCAGGGGAGGAAACACTGAAGCTTTCTTT. Amino acids: CASSLFRGGNTEAFF.

By share of the sample, this clonotype is medium-sized. The CDR3 loop reads CASSPTGGGNTIYF. For the CDR3, the DNA is TGTGCCAGCAGCCCGACAGGGGGAGGAAACACCATATATTTT. V gene TRBV7-9 combines with J gene TRBJ1-3, with 9 positions matching TRBD1. There are 14 residues in the CDR3. From germline, CDR1 is SEHNR and CDR2 FQNEAQ (reference sequence). V was pared by 5 bases and J by 4 bases, with 3 bases of the junction left unmatched.

The chain couples TRBV7-6 to TRBJ2-3; D gene unclear. The CDR3 is 12 amino acids. Germline loops: CDR1 SGHVS, CDR2 FNYEAQ. V lost 5 bases to trimming and J lost 2 bases, with 5 bases between them. CDR3 residues: CASSRYTDTQYF. Written as DNA, the CDR3 is TGTGCCAGCAGCCGTTACACAGATACGCAGTATTTT.